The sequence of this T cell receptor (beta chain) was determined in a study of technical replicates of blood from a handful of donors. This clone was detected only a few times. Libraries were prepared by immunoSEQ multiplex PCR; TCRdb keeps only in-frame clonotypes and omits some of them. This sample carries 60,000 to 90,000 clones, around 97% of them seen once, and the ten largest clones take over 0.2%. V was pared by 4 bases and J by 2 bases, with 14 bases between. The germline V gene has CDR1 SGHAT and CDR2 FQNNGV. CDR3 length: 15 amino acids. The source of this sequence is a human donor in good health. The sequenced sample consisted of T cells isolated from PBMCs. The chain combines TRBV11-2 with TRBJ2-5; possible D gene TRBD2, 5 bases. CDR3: CASSSRRTIQETQYF. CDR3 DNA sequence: TGTGCCAGCAGCTCCAGGAGGACGATTCAAGAGACCCAGTACTTC.